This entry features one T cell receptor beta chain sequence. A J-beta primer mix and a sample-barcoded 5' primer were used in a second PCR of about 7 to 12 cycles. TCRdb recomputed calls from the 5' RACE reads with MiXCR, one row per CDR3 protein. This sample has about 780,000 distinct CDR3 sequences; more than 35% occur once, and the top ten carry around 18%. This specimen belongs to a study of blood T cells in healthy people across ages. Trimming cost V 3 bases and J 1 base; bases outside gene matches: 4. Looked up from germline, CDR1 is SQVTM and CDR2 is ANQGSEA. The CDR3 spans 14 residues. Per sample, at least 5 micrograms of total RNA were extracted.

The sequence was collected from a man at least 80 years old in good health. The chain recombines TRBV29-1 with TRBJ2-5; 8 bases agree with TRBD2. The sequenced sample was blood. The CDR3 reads CSVERGASQETQYF. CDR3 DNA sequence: TGCAGCGTTGAGCGGGGGGCGTCCCAAGAGACCCAGTACTTC.